The clone carrying this TCR beta chain was found a few times. The target antigen is unknown. RNA transcripts were the template for amplifying TCR beta CDR3 regions. The HTBI primer set served for first-round RT-PCR of the TCR CDR3. TCRdb called the multiplex PCR reads again in MiXCR, with one record for every CDR3 protein. The repertoire holds hundreds of thousands of distinct CDR3 sequences, roughly 20% seen once, with approximately 15% in the top ten. With 6 bases removed from V and 16 bases from J, the gap between germline ends came to 16 bases. CDR3 length: 12 amino acids. The germline V gene has CDR1 MNHNS and CDR2 SASEGT. This specimen comes from a study of T cells in Graves' hyperthyroidism and ophthalmopathy. Whole-study results and caveats: Ophthalmopathy and stable hyperthyroidism were separated by a 13 V-J model.

The chain employs TRBV6-1 and TRBJ1-6; D is uncertain. The sample taken for sequencing was blood. The sequence came from a woman aged 45 to 65 with Graves' hyperthyroidism that later progressed to Graves' ophthalmopathy. CDR3 in DNA: TGTGCCAGCAGCCCGAGTGGGCAGCTACTCCACTTT. Its translation: CASSPSGQLLHF.